These 22 T cell receptor beta chains share one sample of origin, sequenced in a study of blood T cell repertoires in COVID-19. Only in-frame clones appear in the TCRdb table, and some are missing; sequencing was by immunoSEQ multiplex PCR. The table includes 150,000 to 200,000 clones, less than 85% detected once. The sample was peripheral blood. Receptor source: an elderly woman with active or convalescent COVID-19.

The chain is built from TRBV2 and TRBJ2-7; 10 bases map to TRBD2. Germline CDR1 reads SNHLY; CDR2 reads FYNNEI. This CDR3 comprises 13 residues. The junction had 8 bases not matched to a gene; V was cut back by 8 bases and J by 7 bases. The DNA of the CDR3 is TGTGCCAGCGCACGAGCGGGGGGGGGAGAGCAGTACTTC. Protein sequence: CASARAGGGEQYF.

The chain has TRBV19 and TRBJ2-1; 8 bases match TRBD2. Germline values: CDR1 LNHDA, CDR2 SQIVND (reference sequence). This CDR3 comprises 14 residues. V lost 8 bases, J lost 7 bases, and 10 bases stayed unmatched. The CDR3 reads CASDPSGSENEQFF. In nucleotides, the CDR3 is TGTGCCAGTGATCCAAGCGGGAGCGAAAATGAGCAGTTCTTC.

The CDR3 sequence: CASYGQVALGTEAFF. CDR3 DNA: TGTGCCAGCTACGGACAGGTCGCACTGGGGACTGAAGCTTTCTTT. The V gene is TRBV25-1, the J gene TRBJ1-1, with TRBD1 identical over 7 bases. V was clipped by 8 bases and J by 5 bases; unmatched bases: 14. The CDR3 is made up of 15 amino acids. Germline-derived CDR1 and CDR2 are MGHDK and SYGVNS. The variable domain in full, completed from reference TRBV25-1 and TRBJ1-1, reads EADIYQTPRYLVIGTGKKITLECSQTMGHDKMYWYQQDPGMELHLIHYSYGVNSTEKGDLSSESTVSRIRTEHFPLTLESARPSHTSQYLCASYGQVALGTEAFFGQGTRLTVV.

J is TRBJ2-1 and V is TRBV5-1; the match to TRBD2 covers 12 bases. The germline CDR1 and CDR2 sequences are SGHRS and YFSETQ. The CDR3 runs to 17 residues. The ends lost 4 bases at V and 5 bases at J; junction bases unmatched: 10. CDR3 nucleotide sequence: TGCGCCAGCAGCAGGAACCCGGGACTAGCGGGCAACAATGAGCAGTTCTTC. Protein sequence: CASSRNPGLAGNNEQFF. Full variable domain (missing parts from reference TRBV5-1 and TRBJ2-1): KAGVTQTPRYLIKTRGQQVTLSCSPISGHRSVSWYQQTPGQGLQFLFEYFSETQRNKGNFPGRFSGRQFSNSRSEMNVSTLELGDSALYLCASSRNPGLAGNNEQFFGPGTRLTVL.

Notes on this clone: Other DNA sequences in this specimen translate into the identical CDR3. This chain connects TRBV5-1 to TRBJ2-7; D perhaps matches TRBD1 (6 bases). Trimming left V 0 bases short and J 2 bases short, with 9 bases between. Germline V gives CDR1 SGHRS, CDR2 YFSETQ. There are 14 residues in the CDR3. Written as DNA, the CDR3 is TGCGCCAGCAGCTTGGGAGGGACAACCTACGAGCAGTACTTC. Amino acids: CASSLGGTTYEQYF.

The chain recombines TRBV7-9 with TRBJ1-6, with D unclear. Trimming left V 1 base short and J 8 bases short, with 6 bases between. This CDR3 spans 13 amino acids. Germline V gives CDR1 SEHNR, CDR2 FQNEAQ (reference sequence). The CDR3 is CASSLVADSPLHF. Here the CDR3 DNA reads TGTGCCAGCAGCTTAGTTGCAGATTCACCCCTCCACTTT.

The rearrangement joins TRBV15 to TRBJ1-1, with D unclear. Trimming pared 0 bases from V and 0 bases from J, leaving 5 bases between. The CDR3 is made up of 14 amino acids. CDR1 and CDR2 (germline): LNHNV, YYDKDF (reference sequence). In DNA, the CDR3 is TGTGCCACCAGCAGAGATCCAGTGAACACTGAAGCTTTCTTT. It codes for CATSRDPVNTEAFF.

CDR3 loop: CASSFRGSGYTF. CDR3 in DNA: TGTGCCAGCAGTTTTAGGGGGAGCGGCTACACCTTC. The chain is built from TRBV6-5 and TRBJ1-2; tentatively, D is TRBD1 (6 bases). CDR3 size: 12 residues. The germline V gene has CDR1 MNHEY and CDR2 SVGAGI. Trimming cost V 4 bases and J 8 bases, with 11 bases left between them.

This clone has a single count. The chain is built from TRBV30 and TRBJ1-1; TRBD1 is a possible D gene (5 bases). Germline loops: CDR1 GTSNPN, CDR2 SVGIG (reference sequence). The CDR3 is 13 amino acids. Between the trimmed V and J ends, which lost 5 bases and 1 base, there was a span of 11 bases. The chain's CDR3 is CAWVDSWNTEAFF. CDR3 sequence (DNA): TGTGCCTGGGTAGACAGTTGGAACACTGAAGCTTTCTTT.

V usage is TRBV30 and J usage is TRBJ1-6; TRBD1 matches 7 bases. The V and J ends lost 4 bases and 5 bases, in that order; junction bases with no gene match: 2. This CDR3 is built from 13 residues. The germline CDR1 and CDR2 sequences are GTSNPN and SVGIG (reference sequence). This chain's CDR3 is CAWTRGDNSPLHF. In DNA, the CDR3 is TGTGCCTGGACCAGGGGGGATAATTCACCCCTCCACTTT.

This clone was observed once. The V call is TRBV28, the J call TRBJ2-7; TRBD2 might be the D (5 bases). The CDR3 has 12 amino acids. Germline CDR1 reads MDHEN; CDR2 reads SYDVKM. Trimming stripped 6 bases from V and 2 bases from J, with 8 bases between. The CDR3 nucleotides are TGTGCCAGCAGCCTAGCCCCCTACGAGCAGTACTTC. It encodes CASSLAPYEQYF. Full variable domain (outside the CDR3, taken from reference TRBV28 and TRBJ2-7): DVKVTQSSRYLVKRTGEKVFLECVQDMDHENMFWYRQDPGLGLRLIYFSYDVKMKEKGDIPEGYSVSREKKERFSLILESASTNQTSMYLCASSLAPYEQYFGPGTRLTVT.

The V call is TRBV27, the J call TRBJ2-2, with D perhaps matching TRBD1 (5 bases). This CDR3 region has 14 residues. V was cut by 6 bases and J by 7 bases, with 15 bases left in between. CDR1 is MNHEY, CDR2 SMNVEV, per germline (reference sequence). CDR3 nucleotide sequence: TGTGCCAGCAGGAATATGGGGCACAACGGGGAGCTGTTTTTT. Its translation: CASRNMGHNGELFF.

This rearrangement joins TRBV19 to TRBJ2-3; TRBD2 might be the D (5 bases). The CDR3 is 14 amino acids. Germline V gene sequence: CDR1 LNHDA, CDR2 SQIVND (reference sequence). With 6 bases removed from V and 4 bases from J, the gap between germline ends came to 14 bases. The CDR3 sequence: CASRPWVEADTQYF. CDR3 sequence (DNA): TGTGCCAGTAGGCCCTGGGTGGAGGCAGATACGCAGTATTTT.

J is TRBJ1-1 and V is TRBV19; a weak D match, TRBD1 (5 bases). This CDR3 spans 13 amino acids. Trimming took off 2 bases at V and 3 bases at J, with 7 bases between the two ends. Germline V gene data show CDR1 as LNHDA and CDR2 as SQIVND (reference sequence). The CDR3 spells CASSIQGYTEAFF. CDR3 nucleotides: TGTGCCAGTAGTATACAGGGATACACTGAAGCTTTCTTT.

The rearrangement uses TRBV9 and TRBJ1-4; D is uncertain. The germline V gene encodes CDR1 SGDLS and CDR2 YYNGEE. CDR3 size: 13 residues. V was pared by 0 bases and J by 8 bases, with 8 bases between. The CDR3 region is CASSVDAGEKLFF. The CDR3 nucleotides read TGTGCCAGCAGCGTAGACGCGGGAGAAAAACTGTTTTTT.

V is TRBV4-2 and J is TRBJ2-2, with 13 positions matching TRBD2. The CDR3 spans 16 residues. Germline V lookup: CDR1 LGHNA, CDR2 YNFKEQ. Trimming cost V 4 bases and J 5 bases; bases outside gene matches: 4. The CDR3 protein is CASSPRLAGGTGELFF. The CDR3 nucleotides read TGTGCCAGCAGCCCTCGACTAGCGGGAGGAACCGGGGAGCTGTTTTTT.

In its sample, this clone was seen a few times. This chain joins TRBV11-1 and TRBJ2-7; TRBD1 aligns across 7 bases. The CDR3 runs 16 residues. V shed 1 base, J shed 5 bases, and the junction held 11 bases outside the gene matches. Germline V CDR1 and CDR2: SGHAT, FQDESV (reference sequence). As DNA, the CDR3 is TGTGCCAGCAGCTTAGGATACAGGGGCGATTACCACGAGCAGTACTTC. Translation: CASSLGYRGDYHEQYF.

This clone was recorded only once. V usage is TRBV4-1 and J usage is TRBJ2-2; TRBD1 might be the D (5 bases). The CDR3 is made up of 14 amino acids. The V gene lost 8 bases and the J gene lost 0 bases, with 10 bases spanning the gap. CDR1 MGHRA and CDR2 YSYEKL come from the germline V gene. The CDR3 DNA sequence: TGCGCCAGCGGACAAACCGCGAACACCGGGGAGCTGTTTTTT. The encoded protein is CASGQTANTGELFF.

The gene calls are TRBV23-1 and TRBJ1-1; weak D call: TRBD1 (6 bases). TRBV23-1 is marked as an open reading frame, function uncertain. This CDR3 spans 17 amino acids. Trimming shortened V by 0 bases and J by 0 bases, and 14 bases separated the two germline ends. The CDR3 reads CASSQSRTETMNTEAFF. The CDR3 DNA reads TGCGCCAGCAGTCAATCGAGGACAGAGACTATGAACACTGAAGCTTTCTTT.

This chain uses TRBV28 with TRBJ1-2, with 8 positions matching TRBD1. The CDR3 spans 15 residues. Germline V gives CDR1 MDHEN, CDR2 SYDVKM. V shed 6 bases, J shed 8 bases, and the junction held 14 bases outside the gene matches. CDR3 sequence (DNA): TGTGCCAGCAGAACCTTTCTCCAGGGGGCGGGGGGCTACACCTTC. It encodes CASRTFLQGAGGYTF.

This clone was detected a few times. The chain links TRBV25-1 to TRBJ1-2, with 8 positions matching TRBD1. Trimming removed 0 bases from V and 7 bases from J; junction bases left unmatched: 4. CDR1 is MGHDK, CDR2 SYGVNS, per germline. The CDR3 is 14 amino acids. DNA for the CDR3: TGTGCCAGCAGTGAATACCAGGGGGCCGGTGGCTACACCTTC. The encoded protein is CASSEYQGAGGYTF.

The gene calls are TRBV18 and TRBJ1-3; TRBD1 agrees at 8 bases. The V gene's germline CDR1 is KGHSH and CDR2 LQKENI. The CDR3 has 15 residues. Losses at the gene ends were 6 bases for V and 3 bases for J; bases not matched to a gene: 7. CDR3 sequence (DNA): TGTGCCAGCTCGTCCCGGACAGGGTATGGAAACACCATATATTTT. It encodes CASSSRTGYGNTIYF.